The 29 T cell receptor beta chains given below trace back to one sample, sequenced in a study of T cell responses to AZD1222 COVID-19 vaccine. Clones were read by immunoSEQ multiplex PCR, and TCRdb kept only the in-frame ones, dropping some. The data hold about 110,000 clones, with over 85% observed a single time. The sample was peripheral blood, taken on day 0 of MenACWY control vaccination. These TCRs come from an adult in good health.

The rearrangement links TRBV9 to TRBJ2-3; possibly TRBD2 for D (7 bases). Germline V gene data show CDR1 as SGDLS and CDR2 as YYNGEE. The CDR3 is 16 residues long. V was trimmed by 0 bases and J by 0 bases, leaving 11 bases between them. This CDR3 reads CASSVEGGPSTDTQYF. The CDR3 DNA sequence: TGTGCCAGCAGCGTAGAGGGGGGGCCGAGCACAGATACGCAGTATTTT.

This clone is medium-sized (0.01 to 0.1%) within its sample. The rearrangement links TRBV4-1 to TRBJ1-2; D not certain. V was pared by 1 base and J by 4 bases, with 16 bases between. CDR1 and CDR2 from the germline V gene are MGHRA and YSYEKL. This CDR3 has 16 amino acids. CDR3 DNA: TGCGCCAGCAGCCAAGGGCTAGGGATTTCAAGCTATGGCTACACCTTC. This gives the protein CASSQGLGISSYGYTF.

The chain carries TRBV2 and TRBJ1-4; TRBD1 matches 11 bases. Germline values: CDR1 SNHLY, CDR2 FYNNEI. J was trimmed by 2 bases and V by 7 bases; bases with no gene match: 12. CDR3 length equals 18 residues. The DNA of the CDR3 is TGTGCCAGCACCACAGGACAGGGGGCCCTTTCGACTAATGAAAAACTGTTTTTT. Its translation: CASTTGQGALSTNEKLFF.

This chain joins TRBV30 and TRBJ1-6; possibly TRBD1 for D (6 bases). V lost 0 bases and J lost 10, with 13 bases in between. This CDR3 comprises 14 residues. Germline assignment: CDR1 GTSNPN and CDR2 SVGIG (reference sequence). CDR3 region: CAWSVSGGASPLHF. The CDR3 DNA reads TGTGCCTGGAGTGTTTCTGGGGGCGCCTCACCCCTCCACTTT.

The chain employs TRBV9 and TRBJ2-5; D is possibly TRBD2 (6 bases). Germline V CDR1 and CDR2: SGDLS, YYNGEE. V was trimmed by 4 bases and J by 4 bases, leaving 14 bases between them. CDR3 length equals 14 residues. DNA of the CDR3: TGTGCCAGCAGCCCCCGACTAGTTCCAGAGACCCAGTACTTC. It codes for CASSPRLVPETQYF.

The rearrangement joins TRBV7-9 to TRBJ1-1, with 11 bases identical to TRBD1. The V and J ends lost 5 bases and 5 bases, in that order; junction bases with no gene match: 7. The CDR3 has 15 residues. The germline CDR1 and CDR2 sequences are SEHNR and FQNEAQ (reference sequence). This CDR3 reads CASSRGQGGSTEAFF. The CDR3 bases are TGTGCCAGCAGCCGGGGACAGGGGGGATCGACTGAAGCTTTCTTT.

The genes are TRBV7-3 and TRBJ2-7; TRBD1 or TRBD2 may be the D gene (5 bases each). Trimming took 4 bases from V and 0 from J, leaving 10 bases between them. The CDR3 loop spans 14 amino acids. From germline, CDR1 is SGHTA and CDR2 FQGTGA. Here the CDR3 reads CASSSGTVSYEQYF. In DNA form, the CDR3 reads TGTGCCAGCAGCTCCGGGACGGTCTCCTACGAGCAGTACTTC.

The chain recombines TRBV29-1 with TRBJ1-2; tentatively, D is TRBD1 (6 bases). Germline CDR1 is SQVTM and CDR2 is ANQGSEA. The V gene lost 6 bases and the J gene lost 4 bases, with 21 bases spanning the gap. This CDR3 spans 15 amino acids. This chain's CDR3 is CSVSRGGIPRYGYTF. CDR3 nucleotide sequence: TGCAGCGTCTCAAGGGGGGGTATCCCCCGCTATGGCTACACCTTC.

The chain employs TRBV19 and TRBJ1-1; D is ambiguous. Looked up from germline, CDR1 is LNHDA and CDR2 is SQIVND (reference sequence). This CDR3 has 13 amino acids. V was pared by 7 bases and J by 3 bases, with 12 bases between. The CDR3 nucleotides are TGTGCCAGTACCCCGGACGGATACACTGAAGCTTTCTTT. This encodes CASTPDGYTEAFF.

The CDR3 loop reads CASSEFRGATNEKLFF. Written as DNA, the CDR3 is TGTGCCAGCAGTGAATTCAGAGGCGCAACTAATGAAAAACTGTTTTTT. The J gene is TRBJ1-4, the V gene TRBV25-1; no firm D call. This CDR3 spans 16 amino acids. V was cut by 1 base and J by 0 bases, with 9 bases left in between. Per germline, CDR1 MGHDK and CDR2 SYGVNS.

The genes are TRBV3-1 (or the pseudogene TRBV3-2) and TRBJ1-5, with a tentative D call TRBD1 (5 bases). CDR1 is LGHDT, CDR2 YNNKEL, per germline (reference sequence). This CDR3 has 15 residues. V dropped 3 bases and J dropped 5 bases, with 14 bases sitting between them. Written as DNA, the CDR3 is TGTGCCAGCAGCCAGGGCGGGGGTATCTATCAGCCCCAGCATTTT. Its protein is CASSQGGGIYQPQHF.

The V call is TRBV21-1, the J call TRBJ1-2; TRBD1 was called by the table and not checked on the DNA. TRBV21-1 is assigned pseudogene status. This CDR3 has 15 amino acids. The CDR3 loop reads CASSKAQGRSYGYTF. The CDR3 DNA is TGTGCCAGCAGCAAAGCACAGGGGCGGTCCTATGGCTACACCTTC.

This clone has a single count. The J gene is TRBJ1-5, the V gene TRBV7-8; no clear D. The CDR3 spans 16 residues. V gave up 1 base and J gave up 2 bases, with 12 bases separating them. The germline gives CDR1 SGHVS, CDR2 FQNEAQ. The CDR3 nucleotides read TGTGCCAGCAGCTTAGGTAGGGCCGCGGGCAATCAGCCCCAGCATTTT. Translated: CASSLGRAAGNQPQHF.

The gene calls are TRBV9 and TRBJ1-4; unclear D gene. Per germline, CDR1 SGDLS and CDR2 YYNGEE. The length of the CDR3 is 16 residues. Trimming cost V 0 bases and J 3 bases, with 12 bases left between them. The CDR3: CASSVGGPLANEKLFF. The CDR3, as DNA: TGTGCCAGCAGCGTAGGTGGACCTCTGGCTAATGAAAAACTGTTTTTT.

The V gene is TRBV7-9, the J gene TRBJ1-4; weak D call: TRBD1 (6 bases). The ends were cut back, 2 bases at V and 8 bases at J, with 12 bases in the middle. The CDR3 has 14 amino acids. From germline, CDR1 is SEHNR and CDR2 FQNEAQ (reference sequence). CDR3 DNA: TGTGCCAGCAGCTTACAGGACAGTACCGAAAAACTGTTTTTT. It codes for CASSLQDSTEKLFF.

The chain employs TRBV7-3 and TRBJ2-7, with 10 bases identical to TRBD1. In germline, CDR1 is SGHTA, CDR2 FQGTGA. CDR3 length: 15 amino acids. V shed 6 bases and J 6 bases; nucleotides not matched to a gene: 11. The CDR3 DNA reads as TGTGCCAGCAGACCCGGGACAGGGGCCGCTGGCGAGCAGTACTTC. Its translation is CASRPGTGAAGEQYF. The full variable domain, its missing parts supplied by reference TRBV7-3 and TRBJ2-7, is GAGVSQTPSNKVTEKGKYVELRCDPISGHTALYWYRQSLGQGPEFLIYFQGTGAADDSGLPNDRFFAVRPEGSVSTLKIQRTERGDSAVYLCASRPGTGAAGEQYFGPGTRLTVT.

This clone has just one count. This chain joins TRBV2 and TRBJ2-1, with 12 positions matching TRBD2. Germline lookup yields CDR1 SNHLY and CDR2 FYNNEI. V gave up 4 bases and J gave up 1 base; unmatched junction bases: 8. The CDR3 has 18 residues. The CDR3 loop reads CASSVRSSGGASYNEQFF. DNA for the CDR3: TGTGCCAGCAGTGTCCGGTCTAGCGGGGGGGCTTCCTACAATGAGCAGTTCTTC.

This clone was detected a few times. The identical CDR3 is also encoded by other nucleotide sequences in the sample. The genes are TRBV6-5 and TRBJ2-1, with D hard to call. Germline V gives CDR1 MNHEY, CDR2 SVGAGI. The CDR3 runs 14 residues. Trimming shortened V by 0 bases and J by 4 bases, and 7 bases separated the two germline ends. The CDR3 loop is CASSYSRVYNEQFF. The CDR3 DNA reads as TGTGCCAGCAGTTACTCTCGAGTTTACAATGAGCAGTTCTTC.

This chain connects TRBV19 to TRBJ2-4; tentative D call: TRBD1 (6 bases). Germline V CDR1 and CDR2: LNHDA, SQIVND (reference sequence). The CDR3 totals 15 residues. V was shortened by 5 bases and J by 4 bases, with 15 bases between the two germline ends. CDR3 loop: CASSQHGGGKNIQYF. For the CDR3, the DNA is TGTGCCAGTAGTCAACATGGGGGCGGGAAAAACATTCAGTACTTC.

This chain links TRBV5-4 with TRBJ1-2; D is unclear. Germline loops: CDR1 SGHNT, CDR2 YYREEE (reference sequence). V was shortened by 3 bases and J by 0 bases, with 12 bases between the two germline ends. The CDR3 length is 15 residues. The CDR3 DNA is TGTGCCAGCAGCTCGGGCGGCGGCTCTAACTATGGCTACACCTTC. As protein: CASSSGGGSNYGYTF.

CDR3 residues: CASSQVQGYNSPLHF. For the CDR3, the DNA is TGTGCCAGCAGCCAAGTTCAGGGTTATAATTCACCCCTCCACTTT. The V call is TRBV14, the J call TRBJ1-6; perhaps TRBD1 as D (5 bases). CDR3 length equals 15 residues. Trimming took off 1 base at V and 4 bases at J, with 8 bases between the two ends. Germline V CDR1 and CDR2: SGHDN, FVKESK.

The genes are TRBV28 and TRBJ2-1; 13 bases fit TRBD2. The V segment lost 7 bases and the J segment 4 bases; nucleotides outside the gene matches: 7. The length of the CDR3 is 16 residues. Germline CDR1 MDHEN, CDR2 SYDVKM. CDR3 region: CASTSLAGGQYNEQFF. For the CDR3, the DNA is TGTGCCAGCACCTCACTAGCGGGGGGGCAATACAATGAGCAGTTCTTC.

V is TRBV2 and J is TRBJ1-1; possible D gene TRBD1, 6 bases. CDR3 length: 13 amino acids. Between the trimmed V and J ends, which lost 6 bases and 0 bases, there was a span of 8 bases. Looked up from germline, CDR1 is SNHLY and CDR2 is FYNNEI. The CDR3 DNA sequence: TGTGCCAGCAGGAGGGACATGAACACTGAAGCTTTCTTT. Protein sequence: CASRRDMNTEAFF.

This sequence joins TRBV11-3 and TRBJ2-3; 9 bases are shared with TRBD1. V shed 5 bases, J shed 6 bases, and the junction held 3 bases outside the gene matches. The CDR3 sequence is 13 residues long. From germline, CDR1 is SGHNT and CDR2 YENEEA. Here the CDR3 reads CASSIGQGDTQYF. The CDR3 nucleotides are TGTGCCAGCAGCATCGGACAGGGGGATACGCAGTATTTT. Together with reference TRBV11-3 and TRBJ2-3, the CDR3 gives the full variable domain: EAGVVQSPRYKIIEKKQPVAFWCNPISGHNTLYWYLQNLGQGPELLIRYENEEAVDDSQLPKDRFSAERLKGVDSTLKIQPAELGDSAVYLCASSIGQGDTQYFGPGTRLTVL.

This rearrangement joins TRBV5-1 to TRBJ2-7; D possibly corresponds to TRBD1 (6 bases). Trimming stripped 3 bases from V and 5 bases from J, with 18 bases between. CDR1 is SGHRS, CDR2 YFSETQ, per germline. This CDR3 is built from 15 residues. The CDR3 reads CASSSITGLRHEQYF. The CDR3 bases are TGCGCCAGCAGCTCAATCACAGGGCTGAGGCACGAGCAGTACTTC.

The chain joins TRBV4-1 to TRBJ1-1; perhaps TRBD1 as D (6 bases). The CDR3 loop spans 16 amino acids. Trimming cost V 3 bases and J 1 base, with 15 bases left between them. Germline V CDR1 and CDR2: MGHRA, YSYEKL. The CDR3 DNA sequence: TGCGCCAGCAGCCATCCTCAGGGGCTAAGGAACACTGAAGCTTTCTTT. The encoded protein is CASSHPQGLRNTEAFF.

This clone was observed once. This chain connects TRBV18 to TRBJ1-2, with D tentatively TRBD1 (5 bases). The V gene's germline CDR1 is KGHSH and CDR2 LQKENI. This CDR3 spans 17 amino acids. Trimming took off 6 bases at V and 0 bases at J, with 20 bases between the two ends. Here the CDR3 reads CASSHGEGQSPNYGYTF. In nucleotides, the CDR3 is TGTGCCAGCTCCCACGGGGAGGGGCAAAGTCCTAACTATGGCTACACCTTC.

The chain couples TRBV7-8 to TRBJ1-5; D gene ambiguous. Trimming shortened V by 2 bases and J by 2 bases, and 10 bases separated the two germline ends. The CDR3 sequence is 15 residues long. Germline CDR1 and CDR2: SGHVS and FQNEAQ. The CDR3: CASSLFTGGNQPQHF. CDR3 in DNA: TGTGCCAGCAGCTTATTTACGGGTGGCAATCAGCCCCAGCATTTT.

V and J are TRBV15 and TRBJ1-5; D not certain. V was trimmed by 5 bases and J by 7 bases, leaving 18 bases between them. The CDR3 spans 15 residues. In germline, CDR1 is LNHNV, CDR2 YYDKDF (reference sequence). CDR3 coding DNA: TGTGCCACCAGCCCGGGAGTAGCGACCAGCCAGCCCCAGCATTTT. This sequence encodes CATSPGVATSQPQHF.